This T cell receptor beta chain originates from a study of blood T cell repertoires in COVID-19. Whole-study context: Both acute and convalescent COVID-19 samples were obtained from the United States, Italy and Spain. PBMCs, B-cell-depleted T cells, or T cells were the source of the cDNA or gDNA that made up the material.

Original data processing: For nucleated cells, counts were estimated from reference gene primer amplification. The repertoire was sequenced with immunoSEQ multiplex PCR; TCRdb's copy has only in-frame clones and lacks some. The V and J calls and clone size were taken over from that table, and D and trimming were inferred from the DNA. The sample contains under 200,000 clones, approximately 88% of which appear only once. The TCR sequence derives from a woman older than 75 with active or convalescent COVID-19. The specimen was peripheral blood.

The chain's CDR3 is CASSRGGSGANVLTF. The CDR3 DNA reads as TGTGCCAGCAGCCGAGGCGGATCTGGGGCCAACGTCCTGACTTTC. The rearrangement uses TRBV5-4 and TRBJ2-6; no firm D call. The CDR3 sequence is 15 residues long. Germline CDR1 SGHNT, CDR2 YYREEE (reference sequence). Trimming pared 4 bases from V and 1 base from J, leaving 9 bases between.